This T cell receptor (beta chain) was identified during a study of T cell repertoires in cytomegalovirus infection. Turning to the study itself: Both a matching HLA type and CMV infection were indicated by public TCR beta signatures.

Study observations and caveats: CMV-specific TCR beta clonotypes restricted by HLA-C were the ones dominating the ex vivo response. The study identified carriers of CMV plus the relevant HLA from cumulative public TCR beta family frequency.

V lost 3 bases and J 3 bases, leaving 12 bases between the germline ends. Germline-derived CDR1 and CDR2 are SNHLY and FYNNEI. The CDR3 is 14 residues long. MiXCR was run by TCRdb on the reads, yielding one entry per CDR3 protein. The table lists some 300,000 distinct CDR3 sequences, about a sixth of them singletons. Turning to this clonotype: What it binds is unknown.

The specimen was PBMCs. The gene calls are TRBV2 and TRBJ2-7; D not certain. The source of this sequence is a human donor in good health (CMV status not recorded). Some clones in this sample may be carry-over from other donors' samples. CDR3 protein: CASSEDSTFYEQYF. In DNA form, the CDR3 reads TGTGCCAGCAGTGAGGATAGCACTTTCTACGAGCAGTACTTC.